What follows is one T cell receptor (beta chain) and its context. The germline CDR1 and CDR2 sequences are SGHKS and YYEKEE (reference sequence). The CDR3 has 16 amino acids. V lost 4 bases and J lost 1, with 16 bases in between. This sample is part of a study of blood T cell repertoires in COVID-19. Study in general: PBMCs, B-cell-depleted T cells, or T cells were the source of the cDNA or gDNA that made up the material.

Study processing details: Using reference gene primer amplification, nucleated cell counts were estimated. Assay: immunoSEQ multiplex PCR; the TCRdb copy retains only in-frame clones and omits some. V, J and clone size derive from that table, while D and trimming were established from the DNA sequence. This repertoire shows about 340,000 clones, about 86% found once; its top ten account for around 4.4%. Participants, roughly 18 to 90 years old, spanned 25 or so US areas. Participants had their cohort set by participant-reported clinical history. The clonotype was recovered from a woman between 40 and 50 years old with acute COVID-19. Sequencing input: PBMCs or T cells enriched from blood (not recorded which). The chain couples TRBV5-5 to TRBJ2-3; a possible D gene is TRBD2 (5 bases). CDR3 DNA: TGTGCCAGCAGCCGCCTGGCGGGTCCGCGCACAGATACGCAGTATTTT. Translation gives CASSRLAGPRTDTQYF.